These 2 T cell receptor beta chains were all obtained from the same sample, sequenced in a study of T cells in Graves' hyperthyroidism and ophthalmopathy. TCR beta CDR3 regions were amplified from RNA. With the HTBI primer set, the TCR CDR3 went through a first round of RT-PCR. One entry per CDR3 protein results from TCRdb running MiXCR on the multiplex PCR reads. The sample holds 800,000 or so distinct CDR3 sequences, roughly 40% seen once. The sequenced material came from blood. The receptors here all came from a man in his late teens or twenties with Graves' hyperthyroidism.

V usage is TRBV29-1 and J usage is TRBJ2-7, with TRBD1 matching 7 bases. Per the germline V gene, CDR1 is SQVTM and CDR2 is ANQGSEA. The CDR3 contains 14 residues. V lost 8 bases, J lost 2 bases, and 12 bases stayed unmatched. The CDR3 DNA follows: TGCAGCAGCCAAGGGCAGGACAGGACCTACGAGCAGTACTTC. Residues: CSSQGQDRTYEQYF.

This clonotype has more than one count but fewer than ten. This chain joins TRBV5-6 and TRBJ1-1; D unresolved. Per germline, CDR1 SGHDT and CDR2 YYEEEE. V shed 1 base and J shed 5 bases, with 12 bases lying between them. The CDR3 is 14 amino acids. The CDR3 here is CASSLKGGKTEAFF. DNA of the CDR3: TGTGCCAGCAGCTTGAAGGGCGGTAAGACTGAAGCTTTCTTT.